The 28 T cell receptor beta chains below come from one sample, sequenced in a study of Graves' ophthalmopathy and Graves' hyperthyroidism. RNA transcripts were the template, and TCR beta CDR3 regions were amplified from them. Scientists carried out first-round RT-PCR using HTBI primers and then a second-round multiplex PCR. TCRdb re-derived calls from the multiplex PCR reads in MiXCR, one entry per CDR3 protein. The table shows some 350,000 distinct CDR3 sequences, with about 17% occurring only once. Specimen: peripheral blood. These receptors originate from an adult woman with stable Graves' hyperthyroidism.

The sample holds many counts of this clonotype. Germline and junction disagree at one end, which may indicate a read error. The rearrangement uses TRBV29-1 and TRBJ2-7; D is perhaps TRBD1 (6 bases). The CDR3 covers 11 residues. Germline loops: CDR1 SQVTM, CDR2 ANQGSEA. The CDR3: CSVEDTGTPTF. DNA for the CDR3: TGCAGCGTTGAAGACACCGGGACACCGACTTTC.

The CDR3 here is CASSFTGAYEQYF. The CDR3, as DNA: TGTGCCAGTAGCTTTACCGGGGCTTACGAGCAGTACTTC. The V and J genes are TRBV12-3 or TRBV12-4 and TRBJ2-7; D tentatively reads TRBD1 or TRBD2 (5 bases each). The ends were cut back, 9 bases at V and 4 bases at J, with 16 bases in the middle. The CDR3 has 13 residues.

A single count supports this clonotype. The chain recombines TRBV29-1 with TRBJ1-1; tentatively, D is TRBD1 (6 bases). The CDR3 is 13 residues long. CDR1 and CDR2 (germline): SQVTM, ANQGSEA. V was shortened by 1 base and J by 3 bases, with 9 bases between the two germline ends. For the CDR3, the DNA is TGCAGCGTTGAAGGGGGGCTTGACACTGAAGCTTTCTTT. As protein: CSVEGGLDTEAFF.

This clonotype has ten or more counts. This chain links TRBV7-3 with TRBJ2-7, with D possibly being TRBD2 (6 bases). The V end lost 0 bases, the J end lost 2 bases, and 11 bases lay between the germline ends. The CDR3 has 15 residues. Germline V gene sequence: CDR1 SGHTA, CDR2 FQGTGA. For the CDR3, the DNA is TGTGCCAGCAGCTTAACCTCGGGGGACCCCTACGAGCAGTACTTC. Residues: CASSLTSGDPYEQYF.

This clonotype was detected ten times or more. The chain has TRBV12-3 or TRBV12-4 and TRBJ2-5, with D unclear. This CDR3 spans 17 amino acids. Trimming shortened V by 4 bases and J by 1 base, and 19 bases separated the two germline ends. The CDR3 loop reads CASSSSRNYALQETQYF. CDR3 DNA sequence: TGTGCCAGCAGTTCGTCTCGGAATTACGCCCTCCAAGAGACCCAGTACTTC.

This clonotype was picked up many times. CDR3 coding DNA: TGTGCCAGTACCAGTTTCGAAGGGGCCCCTGGCTACACCTTC. Translation gives CASTSFEGAPGYTF. V and J are TRBV19 and TRBJ1-2; D may be TRBD1 (5 bases). Germline CDR1 reads LNHDA; CDR2 reads SQIVND (reference sequence). This CDR3 contains 14 residues. The ends were cut back, 7 bases at V and 7 bases at J, with 19 bases in the middle.

This clonotype was seen ten or more times. The chain carries TRBV28 and TRBJ1-1; D is ambiguous. The CDR3 extends over 12 amino acids. In germline, CDR1 is MDHEN, CDR2 SYDVKM. The V end lost 6 bases, the J end lost 1 base, and 6 bases lay between the germline ends. CDR3 DNA: TGTGCCAGCAGGTACAGGAACACTGAAGCTTTCTTT. It is translated as CASRYRNTEAFF.

This clonotype was seen more than once but under ten times. Possible read error: a much larger clone is one base away. The V gene is TRBV29-1, the J gene TRBJ1-1; D gene ambiguous. Germline V lookup: CDR1 SQVTM, CDR2 ANQGSEA. The CDR3 runs 12 residues. The CDR3 coding sequence is TGCAGCGGGAACACCTGGAACACTGAAGCTTGCTTT. Amino acids: CSGNTWNTEACF.

This clonotype has at least ten counts. The chain recombines TRBV5-1 with TRBJ2-4; 10 nucleotides agree with TRBD2. The CDR3 contains 16 residues. With 0 bases clipped from V and 7 bases from J, the junction kept 7 bases outside the gene matches. The germline CDR1 and CDR2 sequences are SGHRS and YFSETQ. The CDR3 protein is CASSLEPSGSLNIQYF. CDR3 DNA: TGCGCCAGCAGCTTGGAGCCTAGCGGGAGTTTGAACATTCAGTACTTC.

The rearrangement joins TRBV9 to TRBJ2-3, with D hard to call. This CDR3 spans 15 amino acids. CDR1 is SGDLS and CDR2 is YYNGEE in the germline V gene. V shed 1 base and J shed 2 bases, with 11 bases lying between them. CDR3 loop: CASSVRAGVTDTQYF. The CDR3 coding sequence is TGTGCCAGCAGCGTACGGGCAGGCGTCACAGATACGCAGTATTTT. The whole variable domain, filled in from reference TRBV9 and TRBJ2-3, reads DSGVTQTPKHLITATGQRVTLRCSPRSGDLSVYWYQQSLDQGLQFLIQYYNGEERAKGNILERFSAQQFPDLHSELNLSSLELGDSALYFCASSVRAGVTDTQYFGPGTRLTVL.

At least ten counts were recorded for this clonotype. The gene calls are TRBV24-1 and TRBJ1-5; D gene ambiguous. V lost 4 bases, J lost 0 bases, and 3 bases lay in between. The CDR3 has 13 amino acids. Germline assignment: CDR1 KGHDR and CDR2 SFDVKD. CDR3 bases: TGTGCCACCAGTGACGATAGCAATCAGCCCCAGCATTTT. Protein product: CATSDDSNQPQHF.

There are many counts of this clonotype. The V gene is TRBV6-2 or TRBV6-3, the J gene TRBJ1-1, with D possibly being TRBD1 (6 bases). V was shortened by 2 bases and J by 0 bases, with 10 bases between the two germline ends. The CDR3 contains 15 residues. Germline V gene sequence: CDR1 MNHEY, CDR2 SVGEGT. The CDR3 sequence is CASSYGGQLNTEAFF. DNA of the CDR3: TGTGCCAGCAGTTACGGGGGGCAGTTGAACACTGAAGCTTTCTTT.

The V gene is TRBV9, the J gene TRBJ2-5; 7 bases align to TRBD1. The V gene end was trimmed by 0 bases and the J gene end by 4 bases; junction bases not matched to a gene: 9. Germline lookup yields CDR1 SGDLS and CDR2 YYNGEE. The length of the CDR3 is 16 residues. CDR3 sequence: CASSVGGGFPGETQYF. CDR3 sequence (DNA): TGTGCCAGCAGCGTAGGAGGGGGCTTCCCTGGAGAGACCCAGTACTTC.

The chain joins TRBV6-1 to TRBJ1-1, with 10 bases fitting TRBD1. Germline CDR1 is MNHNS and CDR2 is SASEGT. Unmatched junction bases numbered 8, after V lost 6 bases and J lost 4 bases. The CDR3 runs 15 residues. CDR3 amino acids: CASSPGQGGATEAFF. CDR3 sequence (DNA): TGTGCCAGCAGCCCAGGACAGGGGGGAGCCACTGAAGCTTTCTTT.

Concerning this clonotype itself: One junction end does not reproduce the germline sequence, and a read error may be involved. V gene TRBV7-8 combines with J gene TRBJ2-7; D gene unclear. From germline, CDR1 is SGHVS and CDR2 FQNEAQ. The CDR3 is 15 amino acids. The CDR3 loop reads CASSAIRIPSDEQYF. CDR3 nucleotides: TGTGCCAGCAGCGCCATTCGGATCCCCTCCGACGAGCAGTACTTC.

The chain employs TRBV29-1 and TRBJ1-2; 7 bases agree with TRBD1. Germline CDR1 reads SQVTM; CDR2 reads ANQGSEA. The CDR3 extends over 13 amino acids. Trimming removed 6 bases from V and 0 bases from J; junction bases left unmatched: 4. CDR3 in DNA: TGCAGCGTCCGGGACAGCGCTAACTATGGCTACACCTTC. Translating it yields CSVRDSANYGYTF.

This clonotype showed up just a few times. The chain has TRBV20-1 and TRBJ2-7; 10 bases are shared with TRBD1. CDR1 DFQATT and CDR2 SNEGSKA come from the germline V gene (reference sequence). The junction had 6 bases not matched to a gene; V was cut back by 3 bases and J by 4 bases. The CDR3 has 14 residues. The CDR3 DNA reads as TGCAGTGCTAGTGGAGGGACAGGGGATTACGAGCAGTACTTC. This encodes CSASGGTGDYEQYF.

This clonotype was seen only a few times. The chain links TRBV20-1 to TRBJ2-7; 9 positions agree with TRBD1. Germline loops: CDR1 DFQATT, CDR2 SNEGSKA (reference sequence). With V trimmed by 0 bases and J by 4 bases, 7 bases remained unmatched. CDR3 length equals 15 residues. The CDR3 region has the DNA TGCAGTGCTAGAGATCGACACAGGGGGCTTTACGAGCAGTACTTC. It encodes CSARDRHRGLYEQYF.

The chain uses TRBV12-3 or TRBV12-4 and TRBJ2-5, with no clear D. Trimming removed 5 bases from V and 4 bases from J, with 11 bases in between. The CDR3 loop spans 13 amino acids. CDR3 in DNA: TGTGCCAGCAGTCCTCAATTACTAGAGACCCAGTACTTC. Translated: CASSPQLLETQYF.

This clonotype was observed at least ten times. The chain has TRBV12-3 or TRBV12-4 and TRBJ2-5; no reliable D call. Trimming took off 3 bases at V and 4 bases at J, with 9 bases between the two ends. CDR3 size: 13 residues. Here the CDR3 reads CASSLDRSETQYF. CDR3 coding DNA: TGTGCCAGCAGTTTGGACCGTTCAGAGACCCAGTACTTC.

This clonotype was counted ten times or more. J is TRBJ2-5 and V is TRBV2; D perhaps matches TRBD2 (5 bases). This CDR3 is 14 amino acids long. The V and J ends lost 3 bases and 1 base respectively, with 9 bases between them. The germline CDR1 and CDR2 sequences are SNHLY and FYNNEI. CDR3 region: CASSEEAIQETQYF. As DNA, the CDR3 is TGTGCCAGCAGTGAGGAGGCAATCCAAGAGACCCAGTACTTC.

The sample holds many counts of this clonotype. The rearrangement links TRBV12-3 or TRBV12-4 to TRBJ1-2; D may be TRBD1 (6 bases). Trimming took 4 bases from V and 4 from J, leaving 10 bases between them. This CDR3 is built from 13 residues. CDR3 sequence reads: CASSYGQIYGYTF. The CDR3 DNA reads TGTGCCAGCAGTTACGGACAGATCTATGGCTACACCTTC.

This clonotype was counted many times. This chain joins TRBV6-2 or TRBV6-3 and TRBJ2-7, with D uncertain. V dropped 5 bases and J dropped 3 bases, with 11 bases sitting between them. The CDR3 length is 13 residues. Looked up from germline, CDR1 is MNHEY and CDR2 is SVGEGT. The CDR3 DNA sequence: TGTGCCAGCAGTGGGGTTAGCAACTACGAGCAGTACTTC. Amino acids: CASSGVSNYEQYF.

The table lists this clonotype with many counts. The chain combines TRBV6-2 or TRBV6-3 with TRBJ2-7; TRBD2 agrees at 7 bases. Germline assignment: CDR1 MNHEY and CDR2 SVGEGT. Trimming at V came to 4 bases and at J to 3 bases, leaving 9 bases not matched to a gene. The length of the CDR3 is 15 residues. CDR3 nucleotides: TGTGCCAGCAGTTCCCCTCGGGGCGGGGGCTACGAGCAGTACTTC. Amino acid sequence: CASSSPRGGGYEQYF.

The rearrangement links TRBV7-8 to TRBJ1-1; possibly TRBD1 for D (6 bases). The V end lost 8 bases, the J end lost 4 bases, and 23 bases lay between the germline ends. The CDR3 has 16 amino acids. Germline V lookup: CDR1 SGHVS, CDR2 FQNEAQ. CDR3 in DNA: TGTGCCAGCCGCCCGTTAGATTGGGGGGGCCGCACTGAAGCTTTCTTT. Protein: CASRPLDWGGRTEAFF.

On this clonotype itself: This could be a read error, since a much larger clone is one nucleotide away. CDR3 amino acids: CAGSPQKNQPQHF. The DNA of the CDR3 is TGTGCCGGCTCACCCCAGAAAAATCAGCCCCAGCATTTT. The chain couples TRBV18 to TRBJ1-5; D unclear. Germline assignment: CDR1 KGHSH and CDR2 LQKENI. This CDR3 has 13 residues.

This clonotype turned up a few times. J is TRBJ2-5 and V is TRBV7-2; D not resolved. The CDR3 runs to 18 residues. CDR1 is SGHTA, CDR2 FQGNSA, per germline. V shed 0 bases and J shed 2 bases, with 19 bases lying between them. CDR3 region: CASSLAWSLARRQETQYF. The CDR3 nucleotides are TGTGCCAGCAGCTTAGCGTGGAGCTTAGCCCGACGACAAGAGACCCAGTACTTC.

The sample holds many counts of this clonotype. V usage is TRBV6-5 and J usage is TRBJ1-1, with D unresolved. Germline V gene lookup returns CDR1 MNHEY and CDR2 SVGAGI. CDR3 length: 15 amino acids. V gave up 5 bases and J gave up 4 bases, with 17 bases separating them. The CDR3: CASSNNKGGSTEAFF. The DNA for the CDR3 is TGTGCCAGCAGTAACAACAAGGGCGGGAGCACTGAAGCTTTCTTT.